This T cell receptor beta chain was found in a study of identical twins. General study points: These conclusions were based on statistical analysis (cross-sectional, not following the same donors). Abundant cord blood beta clonotypes carried fewer insertions; memory repertoires showed none.

This clonotype was found a few times. Antigen specificity is unknown. TCRdb redid the calling of the 5' RACE reads with MiXCR, one entry per CDR3 protein. Here the sample spans around 1.7 million distinct CDR3 sequences, roughly 35% being singletons. The CDR3 consists of 15 residues. Sequencing was carried out using cord blood. V and J are TRBV12-3 or TRBV12-4 and TRBJ2-5; 9 nucleotides match TRBD2. The J call may be incorrect, as the DNA end agrees better with TRBJ2-7. This receptor was obtained from a newborn girl in good health. In DNA form, the CDR3 reads TGTGCCAGCAGTTCCCCCTGGCGGGGGGGCTCCGAGCAGTACTTC. Translation: CASSSPWRGGSEQYF.